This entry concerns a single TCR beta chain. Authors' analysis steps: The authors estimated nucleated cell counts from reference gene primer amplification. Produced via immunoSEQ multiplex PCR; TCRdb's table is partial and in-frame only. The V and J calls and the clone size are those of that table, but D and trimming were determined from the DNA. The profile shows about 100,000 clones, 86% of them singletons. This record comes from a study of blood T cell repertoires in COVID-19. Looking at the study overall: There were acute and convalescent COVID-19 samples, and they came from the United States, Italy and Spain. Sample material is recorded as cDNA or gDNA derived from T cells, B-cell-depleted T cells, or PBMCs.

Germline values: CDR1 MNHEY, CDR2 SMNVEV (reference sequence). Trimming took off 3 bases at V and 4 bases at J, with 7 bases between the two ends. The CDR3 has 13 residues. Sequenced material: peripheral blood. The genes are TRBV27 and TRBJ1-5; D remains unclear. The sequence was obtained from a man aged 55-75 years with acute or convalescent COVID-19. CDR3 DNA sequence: TGTGCCAGCAGTTTCAGGAAGAATCAGCCCCAGCATTTT. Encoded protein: CASSFRKNQPQHF.